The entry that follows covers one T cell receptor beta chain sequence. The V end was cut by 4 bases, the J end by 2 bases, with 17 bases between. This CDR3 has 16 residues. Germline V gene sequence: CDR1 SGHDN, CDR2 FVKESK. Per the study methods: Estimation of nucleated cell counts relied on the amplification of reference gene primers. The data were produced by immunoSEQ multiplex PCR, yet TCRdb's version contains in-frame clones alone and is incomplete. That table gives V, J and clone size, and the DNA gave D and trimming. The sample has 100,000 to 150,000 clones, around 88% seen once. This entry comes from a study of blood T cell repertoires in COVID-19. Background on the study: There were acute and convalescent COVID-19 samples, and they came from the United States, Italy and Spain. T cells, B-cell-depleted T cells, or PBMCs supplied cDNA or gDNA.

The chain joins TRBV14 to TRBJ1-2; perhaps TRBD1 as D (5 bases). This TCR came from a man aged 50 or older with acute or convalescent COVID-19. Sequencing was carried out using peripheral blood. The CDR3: CASSPTDSAFNYGYTF. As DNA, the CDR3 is TGTGCCAGCAGCCCAACCGACAGCGCCTTCAACTATGGCTACACCTTC.